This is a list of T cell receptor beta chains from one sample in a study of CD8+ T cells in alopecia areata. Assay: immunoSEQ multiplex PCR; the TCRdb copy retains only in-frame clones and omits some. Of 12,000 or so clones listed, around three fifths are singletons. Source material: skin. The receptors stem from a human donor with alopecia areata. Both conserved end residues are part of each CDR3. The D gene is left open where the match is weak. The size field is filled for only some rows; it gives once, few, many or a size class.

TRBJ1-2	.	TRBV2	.	CASSESDGTNYGYTF	TGTGCCAGCAGTGAAAGTGACGGGACTAACTATGGCTACACCTTC
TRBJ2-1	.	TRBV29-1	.	CSVAKRLGYNEQFF	TGCAGCGTTGCGAAGAGACTAGGGTACAATGAGCAGTTCTTC
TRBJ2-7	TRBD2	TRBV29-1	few	CSVGPSGSYEQYF	TGCAGCGTTGGCCCTAGCGGCTCCTACGAGCAGTACTTC
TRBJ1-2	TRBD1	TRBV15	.	CATSRDRTGATYGYTF	TGTGCCACCAGCAGAGACCGGACAGGGGCGACCTATGGCTACACCTTC
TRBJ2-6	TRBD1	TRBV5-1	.	CASSLAPQTGGTGANVLTF	TGCGCCAGCAGCTTGGCCCCCCAGACAGGGGGCACTGGGGCCAACGTCCTGACTTTC
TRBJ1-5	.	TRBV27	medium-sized	CASSLLGRPDQPQHF	TGTGCCAGCAGTTTATTGGGCAGACCAGATCAGCCCCAGCATTTT
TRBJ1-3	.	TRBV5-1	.	CASSLNGRLNGNTIYF	TGCGCCAGCAGCTTGAACGGGAGACTCAATGGAAACACCATATATTTT
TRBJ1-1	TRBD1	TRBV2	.	CASSRQGKNTEAFF	TGTGCCAGCAGTCGACAGGGAAAGAACACTGAAGCTTTCTTT
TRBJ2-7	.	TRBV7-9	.	CASSLAGIGYEQYF	TGTGCCAGCAGCTTAGCGGGGATTGGCTACGAGCAGTACTTC
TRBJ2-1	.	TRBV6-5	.	CASSKMRGPANEQFF	TGTGCCAGCAGCAAGATGAGGGGACCGGCGAATGAGCAGTTCTTC
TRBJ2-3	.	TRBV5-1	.	CASHGAYTDTQYF	TGCGCCAGCCATGGGGCCTACACAGATACGCAGTATTTT
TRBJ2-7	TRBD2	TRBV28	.	CASSHQIAGAGTQYF	TGTGCCAGCAGTCACCAGATAGCGGGAGCGGGTACCCAGTACTTC
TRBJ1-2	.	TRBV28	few	CASSLPDRIRDGYTF	TGTGCCAGCAGTTTACCTGACAGGATTCGGGATGGCTACACCTTC
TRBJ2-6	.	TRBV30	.	CAWSVFQGDLFSGANVLTF	TGTGCCTGGAGTGTCTTTCAGGGGGACTTATTCTCTGGGGCCAACGTCCTGACTTTC
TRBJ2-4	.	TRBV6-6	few	CASSYSSINSGEYF	TGTGCCAGCAGTTACTCGAGTATAAATTCAGGGGAGTACTTC
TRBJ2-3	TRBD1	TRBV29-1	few	CSVGGGYSTDTQYF	TGCAGCGTTGGAGGGGGCTATAGCACAGATACGCAGTATTTT
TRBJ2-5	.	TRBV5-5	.	CASSLGVDSHF	TGTGCCAGCAGCTTGGGAGTCGACAGCCACTTC
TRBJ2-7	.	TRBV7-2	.	CASSLTQKYEQYF	TGTGCCAGCAGCTTAACTCAGAAATACGAGCAGTACTTC
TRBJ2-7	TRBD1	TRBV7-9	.	CASRDSGTGAYEQYF	TGTGCCAGCAGAGACTCCGGGACAGGGGCCTACGAGCAGTACTTC
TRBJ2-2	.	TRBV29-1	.	CSVEGMRGPNTGELFF	TGCAGCGTTGAGGGGATGAGGGGACCCAACACCGGGGAGCTGTTTTTT
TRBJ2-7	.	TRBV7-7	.	CASSRGGAHEQYF	TGTGCCAGCAGCCGAGGGGGGGCCCACGAGCAGTACTTC
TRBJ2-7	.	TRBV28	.	CASINANGLEQYF	TGTGCCAGCATTAACGCAAACGGGCTCGAGCAGTACTTC
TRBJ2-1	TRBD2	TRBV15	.	CATSRDREAYNEQFF	TGTGCCACCAGCAGAGATCGGGAGGCCTACAATGAGCAGTTCTTC
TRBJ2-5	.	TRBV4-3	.	CASSQDLAGNPKTQYF	TGCGCCAGCAGCCAAGATCTGGCGGGGAACCCAAAGACCCAGTACTTC
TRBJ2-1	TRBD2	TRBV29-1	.	CSVGTSGRAWEQFF	TGCAGCGTAGGGACTAGCGGGAGGGCATGGGAGCAGTTCTTC
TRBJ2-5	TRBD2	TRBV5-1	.	CASSLAGGRSGTQYF	TGCGCCAGCAGCTTGGCCGGCGGGAGGTCAGGGACCCAGTACTTC
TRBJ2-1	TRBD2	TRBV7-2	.	CATMNSGRINEQFF	TGTGCCACCATGAATAGCGGGAGGATCAATGAGCAGTTCTTC
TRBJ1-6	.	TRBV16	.	CASSQQGSSYNSPLHF	TGTGCCAGCAGCCAACAGGGTAGCTCCTATAATTCACCCCTCCACTTT
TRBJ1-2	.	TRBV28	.	CASSLGGAGYTF	TGTGCCAGCAGTTTAGGAGGCGCTGGCTACACCTTC
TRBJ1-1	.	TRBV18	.	CASSRGVDTEAFF	TGTGCCAGCTCCCGGGGAGTGGACACTGAAGCTTTCTTT
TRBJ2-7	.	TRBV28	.	CASSPPVGRPTYEQYF	TGTGCCAGCAGTCCCCCGGTGGGACGGCCAACCTACGAGCAGTACTTC
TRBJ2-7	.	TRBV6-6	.	CASSYFQNEQYF	TGTGCCAGCAGTTACTTTCAGAACGAGCAGTACTTC
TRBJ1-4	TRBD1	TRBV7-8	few	CASRGTGGRDNEKLFF	TGTGCCAGCAGGGGAACAGGGGGCAGGGATAATGAAAAACTGTTTTTT
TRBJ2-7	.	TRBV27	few	CASSEVGYEQYF	TGTGCCAGCAGTGAGGTGGGCTACGAGCAGTACTTC
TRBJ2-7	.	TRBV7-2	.	CASSLASQGYSYEQYF	TGTGCCAGCAGCTTAGCATCCCAGGGCTACTCCTACGAGCAGTACTTC
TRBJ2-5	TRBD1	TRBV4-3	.	CASSRSRGLGETQYF	TGCGCCAGCAGCCGATCCAGGGGGCTTGGAGAGACCCAGTACTTC
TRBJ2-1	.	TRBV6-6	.	CATTPGYGNEQFF	TGTGCCACCACTCCGGGCTACGGGAATGAGCAGTTCTTC
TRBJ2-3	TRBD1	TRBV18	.	CASSPAPGGGGTDTQYF	TGTGCCAGCTCACCGGCGCCAGGGGGCGGAGGCACAGATACGCAGTATTTT
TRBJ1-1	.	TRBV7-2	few	CASSPPRDRDTEAFF	TGTGCCAGCAGCCCACCTCGGGACCGTGACACTGAAGCTTTCTTT
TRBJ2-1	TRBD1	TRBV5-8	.	CASSQLQGADEQFF	TGTGCCAGCAGCCAATTACAGGGGGCTGATGAGCAGTTCTTC
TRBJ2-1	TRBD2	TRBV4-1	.	CASSLAGDNEQFF	TGCGCCAGCAGCCTAGCGGGGGACAATGAGCAGTTCTTC
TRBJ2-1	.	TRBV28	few	CASTLGRSGYEQFF	TGTGCCAGCACCCTGGGCCGGTCAGGCTATGAGCAGTTCTTC
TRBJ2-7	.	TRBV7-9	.	CATGPSYEQYF	TGTGCCACCGGGCCCTCCTACGAGCAGTACTTC
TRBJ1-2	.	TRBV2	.	CASSDRQGMLYGYTF	TGTGCCAGCAGTGATCGGCAGGGCATGCTCTATGGCTACACCTTC
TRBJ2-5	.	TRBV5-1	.	CASSRGSWQETQYF	TGCGCCAGCAGTAGGGGGAGTTGGCAAGAGACCCAGTACTTC
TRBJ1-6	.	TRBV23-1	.	CASSVKPNSPLHF	TGCGCCAGCAGTGTCAAACCGAATTCACCCCTCCACTTT
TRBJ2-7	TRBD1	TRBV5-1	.	CASSLAQGAHEQYF	TGCGCCAGCAGCTTGGCCCAGGGGGCGCATGAGCAGTACTTC
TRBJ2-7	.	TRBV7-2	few	CASSPPSRGGEQYF	TGTGCCAGCAGCCCCCCTAGCAGGGGCGGCGAGCAGTACTTC